Described below is a single T cell receptor (beta chain) sequence and its context. This clonotype appeared a few times. Its antigen is currently not known. No much larger clonotype is one base removed from it; base qualities were not supplied. For repertoire sequencing, the TCR beta CDR3 regions were amplified from RNA transcripts. HTBI primers and the Qiagen OneStep RT-PCR kit were used in a first-round RT-PCR, which was followed by a second-round multiplex PCR, size selection and purification. Libraries were sequenced on an Illumina HiSeq2000 using paired-end 100 bp reads. On the study's bioinformatics: SOAPnuke was used to process the reads, throwing out any read that had adapters, had uncalled bases, had a mean Phred below 15, or lacked an exact constant-primer or identifier match. COPE v1.2.5 was used to merge the high-quality paired reads. Unique nucleotide sequences were defined as clonotypes and aligned to IMGT TRB V, D and J references using MiTCR v1.1. The analysis was limited to V-J combinations with a frequency above 0.0001, which together covered roughly 99% of repertoires. For each V-J combination, a TCR clonal expansion and chaos score was defined as the ratio of F50 clonal expansion to chaos observed in the TCRdist matrix. Welch's t-statistics and random forest were used to reduce the features to around 13 V-J combinations, which were then used as input to a naive Bayes classifier. The similarity between thyroid and blood repertoires was quantified using the Morisita-Horn index. TCRdb ran its own pipeline on the public reads, namely fastp trimming at Q25 and MiXCR clone calling, and kept in-frame beta chains. Each CDR3 protein gets just one entry, which takes the most common genes and DNA from the rows behind it. The authors' filters were not applied to this entry. Recorded for this sample are some 520,000 distinct CDR3 sequences; roughly an eighth of them occurred a single time. The top ten clones comprise around 9.8% of the sample.

This entry belongs to a study of Graves' ophthalmopathy and Graves' hyperthyroidism (dated by TCRdb to 2017 to 2018). Study-wide context: Peripheral blood was collected before any treatment was given, at the time of initial diagnosis. The study used TCR beta repertoire signatures to distinguish Graves' ophthalmopathy from Graves' hyperthyroidism and to predict progression to ophthalmopathy. In total, some 140 blood samples were TCR-sequenced: approximately 42 ophthalmopathy, some 75 hyperthyroidism and some 17 hyperthyroidism-to-ophthalmopathy patients. A discovery set of 100 patients (around 44 ophthalmopathy, some 58 stable hyperthyroidism) was enrolled to explore V-J signatures distinguishing ophthalmopathy from hyperthyroidism. For independent validation, a separate cohort was made up of 18 hyperthyroidism patients plus 17 patients who later progressed from hyperthyroidism to ophthalmopathy. T-cell repertoires of thyroid tissue and blood were compared in 5 or 6 hyperthyroidism patients. Once sampling was done, hyperthyroidism patients were given methimazole at a starting dose of 30 mg daily, while ophthalmopathy patients were given high-dose intravenous methylprednisolone. The 100 discovery patients were divided at random into training and test sets in a 7:3 ratio. The paper's findings and limits, for the study overall: In validation, the model predicted ophthalmopathy progression with about 70% sensitivity and roughly 72% specificity; approximately 12 predicted patients were CT-confirmed with GO in a median of 6.5 months. In cross-validation, the 13-signature model distinguished ophthalmopathy from stable hyperthyroidism with about 90% sensitivity and about 81% specificity, while in the test set the corresponding values were about 80% and 75%. Most expanded thyroid clonotypes with frequency above 0.001 were also detected in blood, suggesting blood repertoires may reflect the thyroid immune response. No statistical method was used to predetermine the sample size, and group allocation was not hidden from the investigators.

CDR1 and CDR2, per the germline V gene, are KGHSH and LQKENI. V is clipped by 6 bases and J by 7 bases, and the sequence between their germline boundaries is 15 bases long. The cysteine opens and the phenylalanine closes a CDR3 of 13 amino acids. Only the CDR3 region is kept as DNA, spanning 39 bases read in frame from base 1. Patients with ophthalmopathy had moderately to severely active disease, with a Clinical Activity Score of 3 or more, a NOSPECS grade of 4 or more, and a disease duration of less than 3 months. Anyone with other autoimmune diseases, uncontrolled infections, pregnancy or lactation was excluded from the study. Diagnosis was based on clinical symptoms, serum thyroxine, TRAb, thyroid ultrasound and orbital computed tomography. Using Ficoll-Paque density gradient centrifugation, PBMCs were isolated from about 9.2 ml of fresh peripheral blood. Total RNA was extracted with Trizol reagent and quality-checked on an Agilent 2100 Bioanalyzer.

What was sequenced was blood. This TCR was sampled from a woman aged 25-40 years with Graves' ophthalmopathy. Donor details come from another sample of the same person, matched by shared clones. The chain uses TRBV18 and TRBJ1-2; TRBD1 is possibly the D segment (6 matching bases). The CDR3 amino acid sequence is: CASSPDRIRGYTF. The DNA reads TGTGCCAGCTCGCCTGACAGGATCCGTGGCTACACCTTC.